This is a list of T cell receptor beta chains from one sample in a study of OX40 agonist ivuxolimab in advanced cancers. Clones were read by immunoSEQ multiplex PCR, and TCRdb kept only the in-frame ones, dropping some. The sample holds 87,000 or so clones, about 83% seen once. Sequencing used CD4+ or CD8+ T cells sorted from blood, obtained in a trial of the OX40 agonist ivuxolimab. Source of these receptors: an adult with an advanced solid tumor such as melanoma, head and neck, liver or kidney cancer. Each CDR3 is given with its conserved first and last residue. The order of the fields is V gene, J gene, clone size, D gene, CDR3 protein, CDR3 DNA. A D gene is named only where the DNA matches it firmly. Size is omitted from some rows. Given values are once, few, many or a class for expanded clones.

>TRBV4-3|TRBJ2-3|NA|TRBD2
CASSRDGRVADTQYF
TGCGCCAGCAGCCGGGACGGGAGGGTCGCAGATACGCAGTATTTT
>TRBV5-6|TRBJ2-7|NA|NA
CASSWGSEQYF
TGTGCCAGCAGCTGGGGGTCCGAGCAGTACTTC
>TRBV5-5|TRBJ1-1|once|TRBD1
CASTLGGPRTEAFF
TGTGCCAGCACCTTAGGGGGCCCAAGGACTGAAGCTTTCTTT
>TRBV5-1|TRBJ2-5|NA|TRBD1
CASSFGQVGETQYF
TGCGCCAGCAGCTTCGGACAGGTCGGAGAGACCCAGTACTTC
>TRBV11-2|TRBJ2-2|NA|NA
CASSSTPGEGVTGELFF
TGTGCCAGCAGCTCGACCCCCGGCGAGGGGGTCACCGGGGAGCTGTTTTTT
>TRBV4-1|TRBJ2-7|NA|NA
CASSQGRASSYEQYF
TGCGCCAGCAGCCAGGGGCGGGCTAGCTCCTACGAGCAGTACTTC
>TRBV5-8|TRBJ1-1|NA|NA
CASSLVGGNTEAFF
TGTGCCAGCAGCTTGGTGGGGGGTAACACTGAAGCTTTCTTT
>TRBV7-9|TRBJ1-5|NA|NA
CASSPMGGVNQPQHF
TGTGCCAGCAGCCCCATGGGGGGGGTCAATCAGCCCCAGCATTTT
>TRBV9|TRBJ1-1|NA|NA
CASSVDDGTLNTEAFF
TGTGCCAGCAGCGTAGACGACGGGACCCTGAACACTGAAGCTTTCTTT
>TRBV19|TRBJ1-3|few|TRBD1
CASCGGTAGNTIYF
TGTGCCAGCTGTGGGGGGACAGCTGGAAACACCATATATTTT
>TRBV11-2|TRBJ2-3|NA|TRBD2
CASSPRGGLETDTQYF
TGTGCCAGCAGCCCGAGGGGGGGACTAGAGACAGATACGCAGTATTTT
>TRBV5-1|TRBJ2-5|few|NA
CASSRSASVEETQYF
TGCGCCAGCAGTAGGTCTGCTAGCGTAGAAGAGACCCAGTACTTC
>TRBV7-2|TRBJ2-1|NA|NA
CASSFHGDEQFF
TGTGCCAGCAGCTTTCACGGGGATGAGCAGTTCTTC
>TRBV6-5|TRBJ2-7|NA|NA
CASSAGQSLIYEQYF
TGTGCCAGCAGTGCCGGACAGTCCCTCATCTACGAGCAGTACTTC
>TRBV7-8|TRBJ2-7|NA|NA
CASSLEDSRFEQYF
TGTGCCAGCAGCTTAGAGGACAGCAGATTCGAGCAGTACTTC
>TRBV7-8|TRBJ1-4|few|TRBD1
CASSLGDRDRGEKLFF
TGTGCCAGCAGCTTAGGAGACCGGGACAGGGGTGAAAAACTGTTTTTT
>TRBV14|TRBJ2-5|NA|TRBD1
CASSHRPTGKLQETQYF
TGTGCCAGCAGCCATCGCCCGACAGGGAAACTACAAGAGACCCAGTACTTC
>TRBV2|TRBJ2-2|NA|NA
CATCSGANTGELFF
TGTGCCACCTGCAGCGGCGCGAACACCGGGGAGCTGTTTTTT
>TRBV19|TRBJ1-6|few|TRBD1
CASRRTETSGGSPLHF
TGTGCCAGTAGGAGGACCGAGACCTCAGGGGGTTCACCCCTCCACTTT
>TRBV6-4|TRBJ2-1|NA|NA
CASSGGVGGYDEQFF
TGTGCCAGCAGTGGTGGGGTTGGAGGGTACGATGAGCAGTTCTTC
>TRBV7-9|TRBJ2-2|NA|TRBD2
CASSLATSGRDGGELFF
TGTGCCAGCAGCTTAGCGACTAGCGGGAGGGACGGCGGGGAGCTGTTTTTT
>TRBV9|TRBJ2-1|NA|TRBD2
CASSAQLAGGLNEQFF
TGTGCCAGCAGCGCCCAACTAGCGGGGGGGCTAAATGAGCAGTTCTTC
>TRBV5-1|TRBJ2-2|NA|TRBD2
CASSSSGLGRAGELFF
TGCGCCAGCAGCTCTAGCGGTTTGGGTCGGGCCGGGGAGCTGTTTTTT
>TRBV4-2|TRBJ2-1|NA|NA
CASSQVARGGYNEQFF
TGTGCCAGCAGCCAAGTTGCGAGGGGGGGTTACAATGAGCAGTTCTTC
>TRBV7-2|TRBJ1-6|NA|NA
CASSLDFGPESPLHF
TGTGCCAGCAGCTTAGATTTTGGGCCTGAGTCACCCCTCCACTTT
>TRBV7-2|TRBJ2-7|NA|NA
CASSLADSGSSYEQYF
TGTGCCAGCAGCTTAGCGGACAGCGGTAGCTCCTACGAGCAGTACTTC
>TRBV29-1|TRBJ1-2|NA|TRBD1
CSVPSSGGNYGYTF
TGCAGCGTTCCCAGCTCAGGGGGCAACTATGGCTACACCTTC
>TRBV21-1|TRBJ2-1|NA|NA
CASSLSAPTGFPYNEQFF
TGTGCCAGCAGCCTTTCGGCCCCTACAGGGTTCCCCTACAATGAGCAGTTCTTC
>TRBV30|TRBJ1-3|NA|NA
CAWRDLSGNTIYF
TGTGCCTGGAGAGACCTCTCTGGAAACACCATATATTTT
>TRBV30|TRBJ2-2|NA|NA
CAWSARADGELFF
TGTGCCTGGAGTGCAAGGGCTGACGGGGAGCTGTTTTTT
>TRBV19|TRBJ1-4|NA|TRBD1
CASSMGTGPEKLFF
TGTGCCAGTAGTATGGGGACAGGCCCCGAAAAACTGTTTTTT
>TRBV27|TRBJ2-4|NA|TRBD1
CASRKVTGGKEYIQYF
TGTGCCAGCAGGAAGGTGACAGGGGGAAAGGAATACATTCAGTACTTC
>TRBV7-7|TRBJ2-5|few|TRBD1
CASGVGGLAETQYF
TGTGCCAGCGGGGTAGGGGGCTTAGCAGAGACCCAGTACTTC
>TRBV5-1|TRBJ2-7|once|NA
CASRRDLGVSYEQYF
TGCGCCAGCAGACGAGACCTAGGAGTCTCCTACGAGCAGTACTTC
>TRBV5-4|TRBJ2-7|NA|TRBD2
CASSPTGGRALYEQYF
TGTGCCAGCAGCCCGACTGGAGGGAGGGCCTTGTACGAGCAGTACTTC
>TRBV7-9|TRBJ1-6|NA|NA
CASSKTDYNSPLHF
TGTGCCAGCAGCAAGACAGATTATAATTCACCCCTCCACTTT
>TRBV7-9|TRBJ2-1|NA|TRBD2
CASSLGLAAYNEQFF
TGTGCCAGCAGCCTCGGACTAGCGGCTTACAATGAGCAGTTCTTC
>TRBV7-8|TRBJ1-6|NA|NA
CASSLETYGGLHF
TGTGCCAGCAGCTTAGAAACTTACGGGGGCCTCCACTTT
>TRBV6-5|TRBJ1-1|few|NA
CASSYPRSTEAFF
TGTGCCAGCAGTTATCCAAGGAGCACTGAAGCTTTCTTT
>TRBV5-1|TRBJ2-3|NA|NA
CASSLDRPSPTDTQYF
TGCGCCAGCAGCTTGGATAGACCCTCCCCCACAGATACGCAGTATTTT
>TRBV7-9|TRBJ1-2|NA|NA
CASSFFGTNYGYTF
TGTGCCAGCAGCTTTTTTGGGACCAACTATGGCTACACCTTC
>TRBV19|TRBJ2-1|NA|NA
CASRFQSGPYNEQFF
TGTGCCAGTAGATTCCAAAGCGGACCATACAATGAGCAGTTCTTC
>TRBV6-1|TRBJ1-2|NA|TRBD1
CASRDRGNYGYTF
TGTGCCAGCAGGGACAGGGGAAACTATGGCTACACCTTC
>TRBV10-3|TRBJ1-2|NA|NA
CAINGELNYGYTF
TGTGCCATCAACGGCGAGTTAAACTATGGCTACACCTTC
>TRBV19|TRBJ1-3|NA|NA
CASRNHRVAGNTIYF
TGTGCCAGTAGGAATCACAGGGTCGCTGGAAACACCATATATTTT
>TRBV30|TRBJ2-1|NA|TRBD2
CAWSAGGGANYNEQFF
TGTGCCTGGAGTGCGGGCGGGGGGGCGAATTACAATGAGCAGTTCTTC